The following is a TCR beta chain sequence with its context. Its antigen is unidentified. About 91 million PBMCs served as the genomic DNA source for unsorted samples. This specimen comes from a study of shared clonotypes between healthy human individuals. Evenly divided among several immunoSEQ plates was the genomic DNA of each subset. Among the unsorted PBMC samples, replicate PCRs used approximately 270 ng DNA, roughly 30,000 T cell genomes. Profiled with immunoSEQ multiplex PCR; TCRdb holds only in-frame clones, not every one. The sample consists of around 530,000 clones, roughly 72% of them appearing once. CDR1 SGHDT and CDR2 YYEEEE come from the germline V gene. With 4 bases clipped from V and 3 bases from J, the junction kept 12 bases outside the gene matches. The length of the CDR3 is 16 residues. Study-level results: Few donors limited the genetic and exposure-history diversity represented.

Sequenced sample: PBMCs. The receptor was isolated from a middle-aged woman in good health. Some clones in this sample may be carry-over from other donors' samples. The chain employs TRBV5-6 and TRBJ1-2, with 7 positions matching TRBD1. CDR3 residues: CASSPMGQWADYGYTF. DNA for the CDR3: TGTGCCAGCAGCCCTATGGGACAGTGGGCAGACTATGGCTACACCTTC.